The 26 T cell receptor beta chains below all came from one sample that was sequenced in a study of shared clonotypes between healthy human individuals. Only in-frame clones appear in the TCRdb table, and some are missing; sequencing was by immunoSEQ multiplex PCR. There are roughly 2 million clones in the sample; about 94% occur only once, and 0.1% to 0.15% lies in the top ten. The sequencing sample was made of naive CD4+ T cells sorted from blood. Subset described: CD45RA+ positively selected. Receptors originate from a man between 18 and 35 years old in good health.

This clone was recorded once. This chain connects TRBV28 to TRBJ1-4, with D perhaps TRBD1 (5 bases). CDR1 and CDR2 from the germline V gene are MDHEN and SYDVKM. V was cut by 6 bases and J by 5 bases, with 13 bases left in between. The CDR3 is 14 residues long. CDR3 in amino acids: CASRWGEQNEKLFF. Written as DNA, the CDR3 is TGTGCCAGCAGGTGGGGGGAGCAGAATGAAAAACTGTTTTTT.

The chain joins TRBV7-6 to TRBJ1-4; 8 bases fit TRBD1. CDR3 length: 14 amino acids. V gave up 5 bases and J gave up 3 bases; unmatched junction bases: 2. Germline CDR1 SGHVS, CDR2 FNYEAQ. This CDR3 reads CASSQDRANEKLFF. DNA of the CDR3: TGTGCCAGCAGCCAGGACAGGGCTAATGAAAAACTGTTTTTT.

The chain combines TRBV6-1 with TRBJ1-6; D is perhaps TRBD1 (6 bases). CDR1 and CDR2 (germline): MNHNS, SASEGT. CDR3 length equals 15 residues. Trimming stripped 8 bases from V and 14 bases from J, with 25 bases between. The CDR3 DNA is TGTGCCAGCCTGGGGGGGGCCCTCCTCAATTTGGCCCTCCACTTT. Amino acids: CASLGGALLNLALHF.

The gene calls are TRBV5-1 and TRBJ2-3; D perhaps matches TRBD2 (6 bases). Germline V gives CDR1 SGHRS, CDR2 YFSETQ. The CDR3 runs 17 residues. Trimming removed 4 bases at V and 0 bases at J, with 18 bases between. CDR3 coding DNA: TGCGCCAGCAGCCCTCTTCGGGACTTTCTGAGCACAGATACGCAGTATTTT. As protein: CASSPLRDFLSTDTQYF.

The chain uses TRBV6-6 and TRBJ2-5; no definite D call. Trimming shortened V by 5 bases and J by 4 bases, and 2 bases separated the two germline ends. The CDR3 totals 10 residues. From germline, CDR1 is MNHNY and CDR2 SVGAGI (reference sequence). CDR3 DNA: TGTGCCAGCAGTCTAGAGACCCAGTACTTC. This gives the protein CASSLETQYF.

This chain connects TRBV18 to TRBJ2-3, with D perhaps matching TRBD1 (6 bases). CDR1 KGHSH and CDR2 LQKENI come from the germline V gene. This CDR3 contains 16 residues. Trimming stripped 2 bases from V and 0 bases from J, with 12 bases between. The CDR3 bases are TGTGCCAGCTCACCATTCACAGGGTCTAGCACAGATACGCAGTATTTT. It yields the protein CASSPFTGSSTDTQYF. Variable domain in full (rest from reference TRBV18 and TRBJ2-3): NAGVMQNPRHLVRRRGQEARLRCSPMKGHSHVYWYRQLPEEGLKFMVYLQKENIIDESGMPKERFSAEFPKEGPSILRIQQVVRGDSAAYFCASSPFTGSSTDTQYFGPGTRLTVL.

The chain employs TRBV5-4 and TRBJ1-1; D may be TRBD1 (5 bases). Germline CDR1 SGHNT, CDR2 YYREEE (reference sequence). V shed 5 bases and J shed 0 bases, with 11 bases lying between them. CDR3 length: 14 amino acids. In nucleotides, the CDR3 is TGTGCCAGCAGGGGGCTCGGTATGAACACTGAAGCTTTCTTT. Translated: CASRGLGMNTEAFF.

This clone was recorded a few times. This same CDR3 is encoded by further DNA sequences in the sample. This sequence joins TRBV15 and TRBJ1-2; 8 bases are a match to TRBD1. CDR1 and CDR2 (germline): LNHNV, YYDKDF (reference sequence). The CDR3 consists of 13 residues. Trimming removed 1 base from V and 5 bases from J; junction bases left unmatched: 0. CDR3 bases: TGTGCCACCAGCAGAGGGACAGGGTATGGCTACACCTTC. Amino acids: CATSRGTGYGYTF. The whole variable domain, remainder taken from reference TRBV15 and TRBJ1-2, is DAMVIQNPRYQVTQFGKPVTLSCSQTLNHNVMYWYQQKSSQAPKLLFHYYDKDFNNEADTPDNFQSRRPNTSFCFLDIRSPGLGDTAMYLCATSRGTGYGYTFGSGTRLTVV.

Note on this clone: In the same sample, other DNA sequences code for this CDR3. The rearrangement uses TRBV5-6 and TRBJ2-7; D gene uncertain. Germline-derived CDR1 and CDR2 are SGHDT and YYEEEE. Between the trimmed V and J ends, which lost 1 base and 3 bases, there was a span of 5 bases. The CDR3 loop spans 12 amino acids. The CDR3 coding sequence is TGTGCCAGCAGCTTGTCCGGCTACGAGCAGTACTTC. It codes for CASSLSGYEQYF. Combining the CDR3 with reference TRBV5-6 and TRBJ2-7 gives the whole variable domain DAGVTQSPTHLIKTRGQQVTLRCSPKSGHDTVSWYQQALGQGPQFIFQYYEEEERQRGNFPDRFSGHQFPNYSSELNVNALLLGDSALYLCASSLSGYEQYFGPGTRLTVT.

This clone was counted once. V usage is TRBV19 and J usage is TRBJ2-2; D may be TRBD1 (6 bases). The germline V gene encodes CDR1 LNHDA and CDR2 SQIVND (reference sequence). There are 15 residues in the CDR3. The ends were cut back, 7 bases at V and 0 bases at J, with 12 bases in the middle. This CDR3 reads CASNWDNANTGELFF. For the CDR3, the DNA is TGTGCCAGTAACTGGGACAATGCGAACACCGGGGAGCTGTTTTTT.

This rearrangement joins TRBV7-2 to TRBJ1-6; the D is unclear. Germline V gene sequence: CDR1 SGHTA, CDR2 FQGNSA. The CDR3 extends over 16 amino acids. Trimming took off 1 base at V and 4 bases at J, with 11 bases between the two ends. CDR3 coding DNA: TGTGCCAGCAGCTTAGGGGGAATGGGGTATAATTCACCCCTCCACTTT. This gives the protein CASSLGGMGYNSPLHF.

The chain employs TRBV19 and TRBJ2-2; no reliable D call. The CDR3 covers 14 residues. V dropped 0 bases and J dropped 8 bases, with 10 bases sitting between them. Germline values: CDR1 LNHDA, CDR2 SQIVND (reference sequence). In DNA, the CDR3 is TGTGCCAGTAGTATAGACAGGTGGGCTGGGGAGCTGTTTTTT. Translating gives CASSIDRWAGELFF.

The chain is built from TRBV11-2 and TRBJ1-2; unclear D gene. Deletions cut 7 bases from V and 5 bases from J, with 11 bases between. CDR3 size: 12 residues. The germline V gene has CDR1 SGHAT and CDR2 FQNNGV. CDR3 sequence reads: CASTPVGYGYTF. CDR3 bases: TGTGCCAGCACCCCGGTCGGGTATGGCTACACCTTC.

This clone was seen once. The chain is built from TRBV7-9 and TRBJ1-3; TRBD1 might be the D (5 bases). This CDR3 contains 16 residues. Germline-derived CDR1 and CDR2 are SEHNR and FQNEAQ (reference sequence). Trimming shortened V by 1 base and J by 0 bases, and 10 bases separated the two germline ends. This CDR3 is CASSLGGPLSGNTIYF. As DNA, the CDR3 is TGTGCCAGCAGCTTAGGGGGACCTCTCTCTGGAAACACCATATATTTT.

This rearrangement joins TRBV6-1 to TRBJ1-2, with TRBD1 as a possible D gene (5 bases). The CDR3 has 15 amino acids. V was cut by 2 bases and J by 2 bases, with 12 bases left in between. Germline loops: CDR1 MNHNS, CDR2 SASEGT. In nucleotides, the CDR3 is TGTGCCAGCAGTGAACCGGGACGGTGGAACTATGGCTACACCTTC. Its translation: CASSEPGRWNYGYTF.

This chain links TRBV9 with TRBJ2-2; D remains unclear. The germline V gene encodes CDR1 SGDLS and CDR2 YYNGEE. This CDR3 comprises 14 residues. V was clipped by 0 bases and J by 0 bases, with 3 bases between them. The CDR3 bases are TGTGCCAGCAGCGTAGACCCGAACACCGGGGAGCTGTTTTTT. Its protein product is CASSVDPNTGELFF.

This clone was found once. The chain is built from TRBV29-1 and TRBJ2-5; unclear D gene. Germline CDR1 and CDR2: SQVTM and ANQGSEA. Trimming removed 5 bases from V and 4 bases from J, with 14 bases in between. The length of the CDR3 is 13 residues. The CDR3 sequence: CSVSWGRGETQYF. CDR3 coding DNA: TGCAGCGTTTCGTGGGGTCGAGGAGAGACCCAGTACTTC.

In nucleotides, the CDR3 is TGTGCCAGCAGTTACGACAGGGCTCGTGGCTACACCTTC. It specifies CASSYDRARGYTF. The chain links TRBV6-5 to TRBJ1-2, with 7 positions matching TRBD1. From germline, CDR1 is MNHEY and CDR2 SVGAGI. This CDR3 has 13 amino acids. With 2 bases clipped from V and 7 bases from J, the junction kept 4 bases outside the gene matches.

CDR3 bases: TGTGCCAGCAGCTCAGCGGGTATGGGTGACTCACCCCTCCACTTT. It translates to CASSSAGMGDSPLHF. The chain couples TRBV7-9 to TRBJ1-6; unclear D gene. CDR1 is SEHNR, CDR2 FQNEAQ, per germline (reference sequence). Trimming pared 4 bases from V and 10 bases from J, leaving 17 bases between. The CDR3 spans 15 residues.

The V and J genes are TRBV2 and TRBJ1-4; 7 bases fit TRBD1. The CDR3 consists of 16 residues. In germline, CDR1 is SNHLY, CDR2 FYNNEI. Germline trimming cut 4 bases from V and 3 bases from J; bases unmatched to any gene: 8. The CDR3 is CASSGPGTASNEKLFF. CDR3 DNA sequence: TGTGCCAGCAGTGGACCGGGGACAGCGTCTAATGAAAAACTGTTTTTT. Drawing the rest from reference TRBV2 and TRBJ1-4, the complete variable domain is EPEVTQTPSHQVTQMGQEVILRCVPISNHLYFYWYRQILGQKVEFLVSFYNNEISEKSEIFDDQFSVERPDGSNFTLKIRSTKLEDSAMYFCASSGPGTASNEKLFFGSGTQLSVL.

About this clone: Different DNA sequences within this sample yield the same CDR3. The genes are TRBV6-5 and TRBJ2-2, with D uncertain. Germline-derived CDR1 and CDR2 are MNHEY and SVGAGI. The ends were cut back, 5 bases at V and 8 bases at J, with 6 bases in the middle. The CDR3 has 11 residues. This CDR3 reads CASSRGGELFF. CDR3 DNA: TGTGCCAGCAGTCGTGGAGGGGAGCTGTTTTTT.

V and J are TRBV2 and TRBJ1-1; no firm D call. The CDR3 runs to 13 residues. Per germline, CDR1 SNHLY and CDR2 FYNNEI. Deletions cut 8 bases from V and 0 bases from J, with 10 bases between. This CDR3 is CASLPEMNTEAFF. CDR3 sequence (DNA): TGTGCCAGCCTACCAGAGATGAACACTGAAGCTTTCTTT.

V gene TRBV5-1 combines with J gene TRBJ1-5, with D maybe TRBD1 (6 bases). The CDR3 contains 12 residues. CDR1 and CDR2 (germline): SGHRS, YFSETQ. The CDR3 nucleotides read TGCGGAAACAGGGAAGGTAATCAGCCCCAGCATTTT. It yields the protein CGNREGNQPQHF. The complete variable domain, with remaining parts taken from reference TRBV5-1 and TRBJ1-5, reads KAGVTQTPRYLIKTRGQQVTLSCSPISGHRSVSWYQQTPGQGLQFLFEYFSETQRNKGNFPGRFSGRQFSNSRSEMNVSTLELGDSALYLCGNREGNQPQHFGDGTRLSIL.

This clone occurred once. The V and J genes are TRBV5-4 and TRBJ2-3, with TRBD2 identical over 10 bases. The CDR3 totals 16 residues. The trim removed 8 bases at V and 6 bases at J, leaving 15 bases unmatched. The germline CDR1 and CDR2 sequences are SGHNT and YYREEE (reference sequence). The CDR3 sequence: CASTRKGVLAGDTQYF. In DNA form, the CDR3 reads TGTGCCAGTACTAGAAAGGGGGTACTAGCGGGGGATACGCAGTATTTT.

The chain is built from TRBV6-4 and TRBJ2-7, with D possibly being TRBD1 (5 bases). The CDR3 totals 14 residues. Looked up from germline, CDR1 is MRHNA and CDR2 is SNTAGT. V was trimmed by 6 bases and J by 5 bases, leaving 17 bases between them. CDR3 sequence reads: CASSRELGSHEQYF. The DNA of the CDR3 is TGTGCCAGCAGCAGGGAATTGGGTTCGCACGAGCAGTACTTC.

The chain carries TRBV28 and TRBJ1-4; 8 bases fit TRBD1. From germline, CDR1 is MDHEN and CDR2 SYDVKM. V shed 5 bases and J 6 bases; nucleotides not matched to a gene: 5. This CDR3 has 14 amino acids. CDR3 nucleotide sequence: TGTGCCAGCAGTCCAACAGGGGGGGATGAAAAACTGTTTTTT. This gives the protein CASSPTGGDEKLFF.